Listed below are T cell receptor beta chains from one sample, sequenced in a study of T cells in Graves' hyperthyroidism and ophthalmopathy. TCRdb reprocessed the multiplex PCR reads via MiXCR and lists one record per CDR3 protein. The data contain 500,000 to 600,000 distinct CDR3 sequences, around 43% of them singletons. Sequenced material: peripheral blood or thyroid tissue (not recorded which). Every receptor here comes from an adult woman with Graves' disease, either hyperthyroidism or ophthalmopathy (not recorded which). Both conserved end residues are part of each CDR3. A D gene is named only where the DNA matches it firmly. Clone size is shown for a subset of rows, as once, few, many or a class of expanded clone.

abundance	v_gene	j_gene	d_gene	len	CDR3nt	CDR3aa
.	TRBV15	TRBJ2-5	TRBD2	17	TGTGCCACCAACAAACTCGGACTAGCGGGAGGGTGGGAGACCCAGTACTTC	CATNKLGLAGGWETQYF
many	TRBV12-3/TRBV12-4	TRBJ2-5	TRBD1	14	TGTGCCAGCAGTTTAGTTGGGACAGACGAGACCCAGTACTTC	CASSLVGTDETQYF
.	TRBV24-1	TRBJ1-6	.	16	TGTGCCACCAGTGATCCAGGGAGCTCCTATAATTCACCCCTCCACTTT	CATSDPGSSYNSPLHF
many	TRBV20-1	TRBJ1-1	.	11	TGCAGTGCTGACGAACGATATGAAGCTTTCTTT	CSADERYEAFF
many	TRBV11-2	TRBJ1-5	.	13	TGTGCCAGCAGCTTAGATTGGAATCAGCCCCAGCATTTT	CASSLDWNQPQHF
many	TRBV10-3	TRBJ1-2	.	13	TGTGCCATCAGTGAAACATCGAACTATGGCTACACCTTC	CAISETSNYGYTF
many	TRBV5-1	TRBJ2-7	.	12	TGCGCCAGCATGTTCCCCTCCCACGAGCAGTACTTC	CASMFPSHEQYF
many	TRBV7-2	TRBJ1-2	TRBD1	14	TGTGCCAGCAGCCACAGGGGCAAGGACTATGGCTACACCTTC	CASSHRGKDYGYTF
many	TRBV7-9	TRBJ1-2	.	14	TGTGCCAGCAGCCCCTTAAACGGGAACTATGGCTACACCTTC	CASSPLNGNYGYTF
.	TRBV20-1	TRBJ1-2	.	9	TGCAGTGCTCGTCGGGGCTACACCTTC	CSARRGYTF
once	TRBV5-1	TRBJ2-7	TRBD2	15	TGCGCCAGCCGGACTCTAGCGGGGGAGTTCGACGAGCAGTACTTC	CASRTLAGEFDEQYF
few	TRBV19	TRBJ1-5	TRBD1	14	TGTGCCAGTAGTATGGGACAGCCTCCCTTGCCCCAGCATTTT	CASSMGQPPLPQHF
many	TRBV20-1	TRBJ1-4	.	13	TGCAGTGCTAGGGGAACGGCTAATGAAAAACTGTTTTTT	CSARGTANEKLFF
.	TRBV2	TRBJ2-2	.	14	TGTGCCAGCAGTGAGACAGTGAACACCGGGGAGCTGTTTTTT	CASSETVNTGELFF
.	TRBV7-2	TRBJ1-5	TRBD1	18	TGTGCCAGCAGCTTAGTGGACTCTTGGGACAGTGTCAATCAGCCCCAGCATTTT	CASSLVDSWDSVNQPQHF
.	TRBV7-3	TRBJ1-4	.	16	TGTGCCAGCAGCTTAGGACTAGCGGGAAAAAGGGGAAAACTGTTTTTT	CASSLGLAGKRGKLFF
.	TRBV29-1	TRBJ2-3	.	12	TGCAGCGTCGGAGTGGGAACAGATACGCAGTATTTT	CSVGVGTDTQYF
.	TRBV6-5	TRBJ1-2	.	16	TGTGCCAGCAGCTCGACGACCGGGACACCAAGCTATGGCTACACCTTC	CASSSTTGTPSYGYTF
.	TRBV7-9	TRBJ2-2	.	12	TGTGCCATCACACAGCTAGCTGGGGAGCTGTTTTTT	CAITQLAGELFF
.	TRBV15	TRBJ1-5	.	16	TGTGCCACCAGCAGAGGAACTGACAGTCCCAATCAGCCCCAGCATTTT	CATSRGTDSPNQPQHF
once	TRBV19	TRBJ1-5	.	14	TGTGCCAGTAGTATAGATCTCGAGCGGAGGCCCCAGCATTTT	CASSIDLERRPQHF
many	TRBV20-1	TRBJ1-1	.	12	TGCAGTGCTTTGACAGGTTACACTGAAGCTTTCTTT	CSALTGYTEAFF
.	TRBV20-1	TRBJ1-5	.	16	TGCAGTGCTAGAGATGGCGTATTGCCTGCGGGTCAGCCCCAGCATTTT	CSARDGVLPAGQPQHF
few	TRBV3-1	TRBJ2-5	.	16	TGTGCCAGCAGCCAAGGCAGGGGCAGAGGGGAAGAGACCCAGTACTTC	CASSQGRGRGEETQYF
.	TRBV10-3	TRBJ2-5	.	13	TGTGCCAGCAGTCGGCACTTCCAAGGGACCCAGTACTTC	CASSRHFQGTQYF
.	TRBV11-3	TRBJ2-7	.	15	TGTGCCAGCAGCTTAGCCAGGTCATTCTCTAAGGATCAGTACTTC	CASSLARSFSKDQYF
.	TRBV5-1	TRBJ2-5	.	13	TGCGCCAGCAGGTCGGGACGCCAAGAGACCCAGTACTTC	CASRSGRQETQYF
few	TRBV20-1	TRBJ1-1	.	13	TGCAGTGCTTTCGACACGGCTGACACTGAAGCTTTCTTT	CSAFDTADTEAFF
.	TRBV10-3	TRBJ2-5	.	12	TGTGCCATCAGTGTCGGGTTCGAGACCCAGTACTTC	CAISVGFETQYF
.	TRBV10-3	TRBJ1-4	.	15	TGTGCCATCAGCAGGGTCGGGACGGAGGGTGAAAAACTGTTTTTT	CAISRVGTEGEKLFF
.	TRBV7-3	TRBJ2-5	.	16	TGTGCCAGCAGCCAAACTTTTCAGCGTAGTACAGAGACCCAGTACTTC	CASSQTFQRSTETQYF
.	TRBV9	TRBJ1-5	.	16	TGTGCCAGCAGTCCCCGCACACAGGGTAGCAATCAGCCCCAGCATTTT	CASSPRTQGSNQPQHF
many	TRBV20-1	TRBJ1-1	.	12	TGCAGTGCTAGAGATCCGGGGGCTGAAGCTTTCTTT	CSARDPGAEAFF
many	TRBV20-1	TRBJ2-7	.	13	TGCAGTGCTAGGGACGGACGGACCTACGAGCAGTACTTC	CSARDGRTYEQYF
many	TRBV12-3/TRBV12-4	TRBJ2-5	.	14	TGTGCCAGCACACCGACGGGGCCTGGGGAGACCCAGTACTTC	CASTPTGPGETQYF
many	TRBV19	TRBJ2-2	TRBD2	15	TGTGCCAGTAGCCTTAGGCCGGGGAGGGGCGGGGAGCTGTTTTTT	CASSLRPGRGGELFF
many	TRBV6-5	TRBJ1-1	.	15	TGTGCCAGCAGTTACAACAGGGAGGGTGGCACTGAAGCTTTCTTT	CASSYNREGGTEAFF
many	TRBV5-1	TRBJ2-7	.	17	TGCGCCAGCAGCTTGGGGCCTACAGGTACCATCTCCTACGAGCAGTACTTC	CASSLGPTGTISYEQYF
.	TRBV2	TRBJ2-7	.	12	TGTGCCACCAAGGGGGGGGCCTACGAGCAGTACTTC	CATKGGAYEQYF
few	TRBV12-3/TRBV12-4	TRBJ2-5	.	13	TGTGCCAGCACCGGGACCTCACAAGAGACCCAGTACTTC	CASTGTSQETQYF
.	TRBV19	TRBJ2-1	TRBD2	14	TGTGCCAGTAGCAAGATAATAGCGGGAGATGAGCAGTTCTTC	CASSKIIAGDEQFF